Listed below are T cell receptor beta chains from one sample, sequenced in a study of blood T cell repertoires in COVID-19. Sequenced by immunoSEQ multiplex PCR; TCRdb stores in-frame clones only, minus some. The repertoire holds around 250,000 clones, 75% to 85% seen once, with approximately 9.6% in the top ten. Sequencing was done on a sample of PBMCs or T cells enriched from blood (not recorded which). The receptors shown here come from a woman aged 45-65 years with acute COVID-19. CDR3s include the opening cysteine and the closing phenylalanine or tryptophan. The D gene is left open where the match is weak. Expanded clones are given a class, and other clones once, few, many or no size at all.

>TRBJ2-7|TRBD2|TRBV5-1|NA
TGCGCCAGCAGCCCGGGACTAGCGGGGGTTATCTCTATGGAGCAGTACTTC
CASSPGLAGVISMEQYF
>TRBJ1-6|TRBD1|TRBV10-3|NA
TGTGCCATCAGTGCGGGACAGGGGCTTAGCTCCTATAATTCACCCCTCCACTTT
CAISAGQGLSSYNSPLHF
>TRBJ2-2|TRBD2|TRBV9|NA
TGTGCCAGCAGCGTAGTAGCGGGGGGGCCTAGGACCGGGGAGCTGTTTTTT
CASSVVAGGPRTGELFF
>TRBJ2-1|NA|TRBV9|NA
TGTGCCAGCAGCTCCGGAAGAGGGGGGGTCTCCCCGGGGCAGTTCTTC
CASSSGRGGVSPGQFF
>TRBJ1-2|TRBD1|TRBV5-5|NA
TGTGCCAGCAGCCGAACAGGGGGCAAGGACTATGGCTACACCTTC
CASSRTGGKDYGYTF
>TRBJ2-2|TRBD2|TRBV7-8|NA
TGTGCCACCAGATCCGGGACTAGCGGGGGGCAGAACACCGGGGAGCTGTTTTTT
CATRSGTSGGQNTGELFF
>TRBJ2-3|TRBD2|TRBV29-1|NA
TGCAGCGTCCCAACTAGCGGGACAGATACGCAGTATTTT
CSVPTSGTDTQYF
>TRBJ1-3|NA|TRBV4-3|NA
TGCGCCAGCAGCCAGTCGGGGACTGGAAACACCATATATTTT
CASSQSGTGNTIYF
>TRBJ2-6|NA|TRBV6-5|NA
TGTGCCATCGGACAGCGCCCCTCTGGGGCCAACGTCCTGACTTTC
CAIGQRPSGANVLTF
>TRBJ2-1|NA|TRBV25-1|NA
TGTGCCAGCTTGGGGGGTGGGTCCTACAATGAGCAGTTCTTC
CASLGGGSYNEQFF
>TRBJ1-2|TRBD1|TRBV6-5|few
TGTGCCAGCAGTCAACAGACAGGGGGCTGGGGCTACACCTTC
CASSQQTGGWGYTF
>TRBJ1-1|TRBD1|TRBV5-1|NA
TGCGCCAGCAGCTTGGACAGGGGAAAGTGGACTGAAGCTTTCTTT
CASSLDRGKWTEAFF
>TRBJ1-1|NA|TRBV6-5|many
TGTGCCAGCCTCCTCACACGGGGGGACACTGAAGCTTTCTTT
CASLLTRGDTEAFF
>TRBJ1-2|NA|TRBV4-1|NA
TGCGCCAGCAGCCAAGATGGGGTGCGGGGACGAAACTATGGCTACACCTTC
CASSQDGVRGRNYGYTF
>TRBJ1-1|NA|TRBV5-1|NA
TGCGCCAGCAGCTTGTTAGGACAGCTGAACACTGAAGCTTTCTTT
CASSLLGQLNTEAFF
>TRBJ2-3|NA|TRBV5-1|NA
TGCGCCAGCAGCTTGCCGACAGGTAGCGCGGCGCAGTATTTT
CASSLPTGSAAQYF
>TRBJ2-7|NA|TRBV7-9|NA
TGTGTCAGCGGGACAGCCAACTACGAGCAGTACTTC
CVSGTANYEQYF
>TRBJ1-2|NA|TRBV19|NA
TGTGCCAGTATGGTTCGGGCCGGGGGTAACTATGGCTACACCTTC
CASMVRAGGNYGYTF
>TRBJ1-2|TRBD1|TRBV7-2|once
TGTGCCAGCAGCTTATTTAGGACAGGAGGGTACGGCTACACCTTC
CASSLFRTGGYGYTF
>TRBJ1-1|NA|TRBV29-1|NA
TGCAGCGTTGGGCCGGAGGGGACTGAAGCTTTCTTT
CSVGPEGTEAFF
>TRBJ1-1|NA|TRBV27|NA
TGTGCCAGCAGTCCTGCCTTTGGGCGAAACATGAACACTGAAGCTTTCTTT
CASSPAFGRNMNTEAFF
>TRBJ1-2|TRBD1|TRBV24-1|NA
TGTGCCACCAGTGATTCCGGGACAGGGGGCGATGGCTACACCTTC
CATSDSGTGGDGYTF
>TRBJ1-6|NA|TRBV3-1/TRBV3-2|few
TGTGCCAGCAGCCTTTCCAGGGATTCACCCCTCCACTTT
CASSLSRDSPLHF
>TRBJ1-3|NA|TRBV3-1/TRBV3-2|NA
TGTGCCAGCAGAGTAGTAACCATATATTTT
CASRVVTIYF
>TRBJ1-6|TRBD1|TRBV2|NA
TGTGCCAGCAGGGACAGGCGACAGTCACCCCTCCACTTT
CASRDRRQSPLHF
>TRBJ1-1|NA|TRBV19|NA
TGTGCCAGTATTAGTTGGGGGCAGGGCACTGAAGCTTTCTTT
CASISWGQGTEAFF
>TRBJ2-7|TRBD2|TRBV7-6|NA
TGTGCCAGCAGCCGCAATCCTCAGGGGCGGGGGGCCTCCTACGAGCAGTACTTC
CASSRNPQGRGASYEQYF
>TRBJ1-6|TRBD1|TRBV2|NA
TGTGCCAGCAGTTATTCGACAGGGGGAAATTCACCCCTCCACTTT
CASSYSTGGNSPLHF
>TRBJ2-1|NA|TRBV6-1|NA
TGTGCCAGCAGTGAGGAGGGGGGGCCGTACAATGAGCAGTTCTTC
CASSEEGGPYNEQFF
>TRBJ1-3|NA|TRBV27|NA
TGTGCCAGCAGTTTGGAGGGTGGAAACACCATATATTTT
CASSLEGGNTIYF
>TRBJ2-7|TRBD1|TRBV27|NA
TGTGCCAGCAGGAGTGCCGGGACAGGGTGGAACGAGCAGTACTTC
CASRSAGTGWNEQYF
>TRBJ2-7|NA|TRBV18|NA
TGTGCCAGCTCACCACCCCCGGCGGGTTACGAGCAGTACTTC
CASSPPPAGYEQYF